The entry that follows covers one TCR beta chain sequence. From germline, CDR1 is MNHNY and CDR2 SVGAGI (reference sequence). The CDR3 sequence is 15 residues long. Trimming took 5 bases from V and 6 from J; bases not matched to a gene: 4. Vbeta (60) and Jbeta (13) primers were used in the PCR. Sequencing was performed with immunoSEQ multiplex PCR; in TCRdb, only in-frame clones are kept and a portion is missing. The ten top clones account for roughly 2.7%, within a sample of roughly 120,000 clones. This record belongs to a study of cytomegalovirus exposure and HLA in healthy donors. At the level of the study: One earlier analysis, a look at 180 million or so T cells, found fewer than 140 million unique TCR beta sequences.

Sample: PBMCs. This clonotype originated in a man aged 25 to 40 in good health and CMV-seronegative. This rearrangement joins TRBV6-6 to TRBJ1-6; 10 nucleotides agree with TRBD1. The CDR3 sequence: CASSETGGFNSPLHF. The DNA for the CDR3 is TGTGCCAGCAGTGAGACAGGGGGCTTTAATTCACCCCTCCACTTT.